This passage covers 19 T cell receptor beta chains from one sample sequenced in a study of cytomegalovirus exposure and HLA in healthy donors. Primers for the PCR totalled 60 Vbeta and 13 Jbeta. The protocol was immunoSEQ multiplex PCR, while the TCRdb copy is restricted to in-frame clones and leaves out a portion. The sample lists some 98,000 clones; around 67% were seen once. Input material: PBMCs. The receptors stem from a man aged 50 or older in good health and CMV-seronegative.

J is TRBJ1-5 and V is TRBV7-9; possible D gene TRBD1, 6 bases. CDR1 and CDR2 from the germline V gene are SEHNR and FQNEAQ (reference sequence). Between the trimmed V and J ends, which lost 4 bases and 6 bases, there was a span of 16 bases. The CDR3 has 15 amino acids. The CDR3: CASSSMGGGSQPQHF. CDR3 bases: TGTGCCAGCAGCTCTATGGGAGGGGGGAGTCAGCCCCAGCATTTT.

The rearrangement joins TRBV5-1 to TRBJ2-3, with D hard to call. The CDR3 spans 16 residues. Germline CDR1 SGHRS, CDR2 YFSETQ. The germline V and J ends were trimmed by 4 bases and 0 bases, with 15 bases remaining between them. The CDR3 is CASSLRSETSTDTQYF. Written as DNA, the CDR3 is TGCGCCAGCAGCCTCCGAAGCGAAACTAGCACAGATACGCAGTATTTT.

This clone was observed a handful of times. This rearrangement joins TRBV23-1 to TRBJ2-5; TRBD2 matches at 12 bases. The J call may be faulty, since TRBJ2-7 better matches the DNA end. TRBV23-1 counts as an open reading frame of uncertain function. The CDR3 totals 18 residues. As DNA, the CDR3 is TGCGCCAGCAGTCAACCGCTTTACAGGACTAGCGGGAACTACGAGCAGTACTTC. It codes for CASSQPLYRTSGNYEQYF.

V gene TRBV6-1 combines with J gene TRBJ2-3; D not resolved. The ends were cut back, 5 bases at V and 4 bases at J, with 7 bases in the middle. The CDR3 is 12 amino acids. The germline V gene has CDR1 MNHNS and CDR2 SASEGT. CDR3 sequence reads: CASSKLPDTQYF. CDR3 sequence (DNA): TGTGCCAGCAGTAAACTACCAGATACGCAGTATTTT.

This chain uses TRBV7-6 with TRBJ2-7; 8 bases are a match to TRBD2. The CDR3 spans 13 residues. Germline V gives CDR1 SGHVS, CDR2 FNYEAQ. The junction had 2 bases not matched to a gene; V was cut back by 4 bases and J by 3 bases. CDR3 protein: CASSWTSNYEQYF. CDR3 in DNA: TGTGCCAGCAGCTGGACTAGCAACTACGAGCAGTACTTC. The entire variable domain, with the rest obtained from reference TRBV7-6 and TRBJ2-7, is as follows: GAGVSQSPRYKVTKRGQDVALRCDPISGHVSLYWYRQALGQGPEFLTYFNYEAQQDKSGLPNDRFSAERPEGSISTLTIQRTEQRDSAMYRCASSWTSNYEQYFGPGTRLTVT.

The J gene is TRBJ2-7, the V gene TRBV11-3; 8 bases map to TRBD2. The CDR3 is made up of 14 amino acids. Germline-derived CDR1 and CDR2 are SGHNT and YENEEA. V gave up 5 bases and J gave up 3 bases; unmatched junction bases: 6. The CDR3 protein is CASSALRGGYEQYF. DNA of the CDR3: TGTGCCAGCAGCGCCCTCCGGGGGGGCTACGAGCAGTACTTC.

The chain employs TRBV29-1 and TRBJ2-7, with unresolved D. The germline V gene has CDR1 SQVTM and CDR2 ANQGSEA. Trimming took 4 bases from V and 1 from J, leaving 8 bases between them. This CDR3 is 12 amino acids long. CDR3 protein: CSVGGRSYEQYF. CDR3 in DNA: TGCAGCGTTGGTGGCAGGTCCTACGAGCAGTACTTC.

V gene TRBV4-3 combines with J gene TRBJ1-2; D ambiguous. CDR1 and CDR2 from the germline V gene are LGHNA and YSLEER. The CDR3 spans 13 residues. Trimming removed 0 bases at V and 2 bases at J, with 4 bases between. The CDR3 nucleotides read TGCGCCAGCAGCCAAGACAGAAACTATGGCTACACCTTC. This translates into CASSQDRNYGYTF.

V and J are TRBV27 and TRBJ2-2; TRBD1 might be the D (5 bases). The V end lost 2 bases, the J end lost 5 bases, and 12 bases lay between the germline ends. CDR1 is MNHEY, CDR2 SMNVEV, per germline (reference sequence). The CDR3 contains 15 residues. The CDR3 sequence: CASSLNPRQTGELFF. The CDR3 nucleotides are TGTGCCAGCAGTTTAAATCCCCGACAGACCGGGGAGCTGTTTTTT.

This chain joins TRBV28 and TRBJ1-1; possible D gene TRBD1, 6 bases. This CDR3 has 14 amino acids. Germline lookup yields CDR1 MDHEN and CDR2 SYDVKM. The ends were cut back, 7 bases at V and 4 bases at J, with 16 bases in the middle. CDR3 region: CASIGGRKATEAFF. CDR3 coding DNA: TGTGCCAGCATTGGGGGCAGGAAGGCCACTGAAGCTTTCTTT.

This clone has more than one count but fewer than ten. The genes are TRBV28 and TRBJ1-4, with D tentatively TRBD1 (5 bases). The V gene's germline CDR1 is MDHEN and CDR2 SYDVKM. Trimming left V 6 bases short and J 5 bases short, with 13 bases between. The CDR3 sequence is 14 residues long. The CDR3 spells CASSRGGDNEKLFF. The CDR3 DNA is TGTGCCAGCAGCCGGGGGGGAGACAATGAAAAACTGTTTTTT.

This clone was detected a few times. The rearrangement links TRBV7-2 to TRBJ2-7; 10 bases map to TRBD1. This CDR3 has 15 residues. Germline V lookup: CDR1 SGHTA, CDR2 FQGNSA. With V trimmed by 5 bases and J by 5 bases, 9 bases remained unmatched. In DNA form, the CDR3 reads TGTGCCAGCAGCCGTCCGGGACAGGGGAGGAACGAGCAGTACTTC. Translating it yields CASSRPGQGRNEQYF.

The chain links TRBV9 to TRBJ2-7, with a tentative D call TRBD2 (6 bases). The germline V gene has CDR1 SGDLS and CDR2 YYNGEE. The V gene lost 4 bases and the J gene lost 3 bases, with 14 bases spanning the gap. This CDR3 region has 14 residues. CDR3 DNA sequence: TGTGCCAGCAGCCCCGGGACTTCCGTCTACGAGCAGTACTTC. It translates to CASSPGTSVYEQYF.

The chain recombines TRBV18 with TRBJ2-3; possible D gene TRBD1, 5 bases. CDR1 and CDR2 (germline): KGHSH, LQKENI. Trimming removed 6 bases at V and 6 bases at J, with 16 bases between. The CDR3 loop spans 14 amino acids. In DNA, the CDR3 is TGTGCCAGCTCCAAGGACATACTTTGGGATACGCAGTATTTT. This codes for CASSKDILWDTQYF.

V and J are TRBV5-1 and TRBJ2-3, with 14 positions matching TRBD2. The junction had 10 bases not matched to a gene; V was cut back by 4 bases and J by 0 bases. The CDR3 length is 19 residues. Looked up from germline, CDR1 is SGHRS and CDR2 is YFSETQ. CDR3 DNA: TGCGCCAGCAGCGGTGAGGGACTAGCGGGGGCGCCGAGCACAGATACGCAGTATTTT. Translating it yields CASSGEGLAGAPSTDTQYF.

This chain connects TRBV10-3 to TRBJ2-1; 14 bases line up with TRBD2. V lost 9 bases to trimming and J lost 7 bases; unmatched junction nucleotides: 2. The CDR3 runs 13 residues. Germline CDR1 is ENHRY and CDR2 is SYGVKD. Here the CDR3 reads CAIWTSGRNEQFF. The CDR3 nucleotides read TGTGCCATTTGGACTAGCGGGAGGAATGAGCAGTTCTTC.

J is TRBJ2-7 and V is TRBV5-1; 11 nucleotides agree with TRBD2. Looked up from germline, CDR1 is SGHRS and CDR2 is YFSETQ. V was pared by 2 bases and J by 0 bases, with 4 bases of the junction left unmatched. The CDR3 is made up of 16 amino acids. The CDR3, as DNA: TGCGCCAGCAGCTTACATAGCGGGGGGGCCTCCTACGAGCAGTACTTC. It translates to CASSLHSGGASYEQYF.

This clone was detected only once. V usage is TRBV7-8 and J usage is TRBJ2-5; tentatively, D is TRBD1 (5 bases). Germline-derived CDR1 and CDR2 are SGHVS and FQNEAQ. This CDR3 region has 16 residues. V was pared by 5 bases and J by 1 base, with 17 bases between. In nucleotides, the CDR3 is TGTGCCAGCAGCGCCCGGGCGGCAGGGTTCCAAGAGACCCAGTACTTC. Translation gives CASSARAAGFQETQYF.

In nucleotides, the CDR3 is TGTGCCAGCAGAAGGCCCCCACAATTGGGGGGATACAATGAGCAGTTCTTC. Amino acids: CASRRPPQLGGYNEQFF. This rearrangement joins TRBV27 to TRBJ2-1; possibly TRBD2 for D (6 bases). CDR1 and CDR2 (germline): MNHEY, SMNVEV (reference sequence). V was cut by 6 bases and J by 4 bases, with 22 bases left in between. The CDR3 spans 17 residues.